These 5 T cell receptor beta chains share one sample of origin, sequenced in a study of vaccination and CD4 T cells after COVID-19. No cognate antigen is known for these TCRs. Sequence data for DNA of cultured CD4+ T cells were generated by the Oncomine TCR Beta short-read assay. TCRdb re-derived calls from the PCR reads in MiXCR, one entry per CDR3 protein. The sample comprises 13,000 to 15,000 distinct CDR3 sequences, about 70% of which are singletons, and around 15% rests with the top ten. Treatment of the sample: 10-day PBMC culture with coronavirus spike peptide pools or control peptides (ViraFEST assay). The sequencing input was CD4+ T cells from blood, cultured in vitro. The receptors shown here come from a human donor who had recovered from COVID-19.

The chain has TRBV2 and TRBJ1-1; possibly TRBD1 for D (5 bases). V lost 5 bases, J lost 0 bases, and 16 bases lay in between. Germline values: CDR1 SNHLY, CDR2 FYNNEI. CDR3 length equals 16 residues. CDR3 DNA: TGTGCCAGCAGTCATGATCTCGGGGGTATGAACACTGAAGCTTTCTTT. Translated, it gives CASSHDLGGMNTEAFF. Full variable domain (rest looked up from reference TRBV2 and TRBJ1-1): EPEVTQTPSHQVTQMGQEVILRCVPISNHLYFYWYRQILGQKVEFLVSFYNNEISEKSEIFDDQFSVERPDGSNFTLKIRSTKLEDSAMYFCASSHDLGGMNTEAFFGQGTRLTVV.

The chain links TRBV19 to TRBJ2-3; possible D gene TRBD2, 6 bases. The CDR3 totals 16 residues. Trimming removed 6 bases from V and 0 bases from J, with 16 bases in between. Germline V gives CDR1 LNHDA, CDR2 SQIVND (reference sequence). The CDR3 protein is CASSRQPGLSTDTQYF. The CDR3 DNA reads TGTGCCAGTAGCCGACAGCCGGGACTCAGCACAGATACGCAGTATTTT.

This clonotype was counted a single time. This chain links TRBV11-2 with TRBJ1-1; TRBD1 agrees at 8 bases. The CDR3 spans 17 residues. Per germline, CDR1 SGHAT and CDR2 FQNNGV. Trimming took 3 bases from V and 1 from J; bases not matched to a gene: 10. In DNA, the CDR3 is TGTGCCAGCAGCTTCAACCCGGACAGGGTCCAGAACACTGAAGCTTTCTTT. It specifies CASSFNPDRVQNTEAFF.

This clonotype was detected only once. The V gene is TRBV6-2 or TRBV6-3, the J gene TRBJ2-7; D perhaps matches TRBD2 (6 bases). CDR1 is MNHEY, CDR2 SVGEGT, per germline. This CDR3 has 14 amino acids. The germline V and J ends were trimmed by 6 bases and 6 bases, with 18 bases remaining between them. CDR3 protein: CASRNRDSKPEQYF. In nucleotides, the CDR3 is TGTGCCAGCAGGAACCGGGACTCAAAGCCCGAGCAGTACTTC.

A few counts support this clonotype. This chain uses TRBV7-2 with TRBJ1-2; tentative D call: TRBD1 (6 bases). The CDR3 consists of 15 residues. Germline V lookup: CDR1 SGHTA, CDR2 FQGNSA. The V end was cut by 4 bases, the J end by 2 bases, with 14 bases between. The CDR3 nucleotides read TGTGCCAGCAGCTCCCCGCCGACAGGCAACTATGGCTACACCTTC. It codes for CASSSPPTGNYGYTF.